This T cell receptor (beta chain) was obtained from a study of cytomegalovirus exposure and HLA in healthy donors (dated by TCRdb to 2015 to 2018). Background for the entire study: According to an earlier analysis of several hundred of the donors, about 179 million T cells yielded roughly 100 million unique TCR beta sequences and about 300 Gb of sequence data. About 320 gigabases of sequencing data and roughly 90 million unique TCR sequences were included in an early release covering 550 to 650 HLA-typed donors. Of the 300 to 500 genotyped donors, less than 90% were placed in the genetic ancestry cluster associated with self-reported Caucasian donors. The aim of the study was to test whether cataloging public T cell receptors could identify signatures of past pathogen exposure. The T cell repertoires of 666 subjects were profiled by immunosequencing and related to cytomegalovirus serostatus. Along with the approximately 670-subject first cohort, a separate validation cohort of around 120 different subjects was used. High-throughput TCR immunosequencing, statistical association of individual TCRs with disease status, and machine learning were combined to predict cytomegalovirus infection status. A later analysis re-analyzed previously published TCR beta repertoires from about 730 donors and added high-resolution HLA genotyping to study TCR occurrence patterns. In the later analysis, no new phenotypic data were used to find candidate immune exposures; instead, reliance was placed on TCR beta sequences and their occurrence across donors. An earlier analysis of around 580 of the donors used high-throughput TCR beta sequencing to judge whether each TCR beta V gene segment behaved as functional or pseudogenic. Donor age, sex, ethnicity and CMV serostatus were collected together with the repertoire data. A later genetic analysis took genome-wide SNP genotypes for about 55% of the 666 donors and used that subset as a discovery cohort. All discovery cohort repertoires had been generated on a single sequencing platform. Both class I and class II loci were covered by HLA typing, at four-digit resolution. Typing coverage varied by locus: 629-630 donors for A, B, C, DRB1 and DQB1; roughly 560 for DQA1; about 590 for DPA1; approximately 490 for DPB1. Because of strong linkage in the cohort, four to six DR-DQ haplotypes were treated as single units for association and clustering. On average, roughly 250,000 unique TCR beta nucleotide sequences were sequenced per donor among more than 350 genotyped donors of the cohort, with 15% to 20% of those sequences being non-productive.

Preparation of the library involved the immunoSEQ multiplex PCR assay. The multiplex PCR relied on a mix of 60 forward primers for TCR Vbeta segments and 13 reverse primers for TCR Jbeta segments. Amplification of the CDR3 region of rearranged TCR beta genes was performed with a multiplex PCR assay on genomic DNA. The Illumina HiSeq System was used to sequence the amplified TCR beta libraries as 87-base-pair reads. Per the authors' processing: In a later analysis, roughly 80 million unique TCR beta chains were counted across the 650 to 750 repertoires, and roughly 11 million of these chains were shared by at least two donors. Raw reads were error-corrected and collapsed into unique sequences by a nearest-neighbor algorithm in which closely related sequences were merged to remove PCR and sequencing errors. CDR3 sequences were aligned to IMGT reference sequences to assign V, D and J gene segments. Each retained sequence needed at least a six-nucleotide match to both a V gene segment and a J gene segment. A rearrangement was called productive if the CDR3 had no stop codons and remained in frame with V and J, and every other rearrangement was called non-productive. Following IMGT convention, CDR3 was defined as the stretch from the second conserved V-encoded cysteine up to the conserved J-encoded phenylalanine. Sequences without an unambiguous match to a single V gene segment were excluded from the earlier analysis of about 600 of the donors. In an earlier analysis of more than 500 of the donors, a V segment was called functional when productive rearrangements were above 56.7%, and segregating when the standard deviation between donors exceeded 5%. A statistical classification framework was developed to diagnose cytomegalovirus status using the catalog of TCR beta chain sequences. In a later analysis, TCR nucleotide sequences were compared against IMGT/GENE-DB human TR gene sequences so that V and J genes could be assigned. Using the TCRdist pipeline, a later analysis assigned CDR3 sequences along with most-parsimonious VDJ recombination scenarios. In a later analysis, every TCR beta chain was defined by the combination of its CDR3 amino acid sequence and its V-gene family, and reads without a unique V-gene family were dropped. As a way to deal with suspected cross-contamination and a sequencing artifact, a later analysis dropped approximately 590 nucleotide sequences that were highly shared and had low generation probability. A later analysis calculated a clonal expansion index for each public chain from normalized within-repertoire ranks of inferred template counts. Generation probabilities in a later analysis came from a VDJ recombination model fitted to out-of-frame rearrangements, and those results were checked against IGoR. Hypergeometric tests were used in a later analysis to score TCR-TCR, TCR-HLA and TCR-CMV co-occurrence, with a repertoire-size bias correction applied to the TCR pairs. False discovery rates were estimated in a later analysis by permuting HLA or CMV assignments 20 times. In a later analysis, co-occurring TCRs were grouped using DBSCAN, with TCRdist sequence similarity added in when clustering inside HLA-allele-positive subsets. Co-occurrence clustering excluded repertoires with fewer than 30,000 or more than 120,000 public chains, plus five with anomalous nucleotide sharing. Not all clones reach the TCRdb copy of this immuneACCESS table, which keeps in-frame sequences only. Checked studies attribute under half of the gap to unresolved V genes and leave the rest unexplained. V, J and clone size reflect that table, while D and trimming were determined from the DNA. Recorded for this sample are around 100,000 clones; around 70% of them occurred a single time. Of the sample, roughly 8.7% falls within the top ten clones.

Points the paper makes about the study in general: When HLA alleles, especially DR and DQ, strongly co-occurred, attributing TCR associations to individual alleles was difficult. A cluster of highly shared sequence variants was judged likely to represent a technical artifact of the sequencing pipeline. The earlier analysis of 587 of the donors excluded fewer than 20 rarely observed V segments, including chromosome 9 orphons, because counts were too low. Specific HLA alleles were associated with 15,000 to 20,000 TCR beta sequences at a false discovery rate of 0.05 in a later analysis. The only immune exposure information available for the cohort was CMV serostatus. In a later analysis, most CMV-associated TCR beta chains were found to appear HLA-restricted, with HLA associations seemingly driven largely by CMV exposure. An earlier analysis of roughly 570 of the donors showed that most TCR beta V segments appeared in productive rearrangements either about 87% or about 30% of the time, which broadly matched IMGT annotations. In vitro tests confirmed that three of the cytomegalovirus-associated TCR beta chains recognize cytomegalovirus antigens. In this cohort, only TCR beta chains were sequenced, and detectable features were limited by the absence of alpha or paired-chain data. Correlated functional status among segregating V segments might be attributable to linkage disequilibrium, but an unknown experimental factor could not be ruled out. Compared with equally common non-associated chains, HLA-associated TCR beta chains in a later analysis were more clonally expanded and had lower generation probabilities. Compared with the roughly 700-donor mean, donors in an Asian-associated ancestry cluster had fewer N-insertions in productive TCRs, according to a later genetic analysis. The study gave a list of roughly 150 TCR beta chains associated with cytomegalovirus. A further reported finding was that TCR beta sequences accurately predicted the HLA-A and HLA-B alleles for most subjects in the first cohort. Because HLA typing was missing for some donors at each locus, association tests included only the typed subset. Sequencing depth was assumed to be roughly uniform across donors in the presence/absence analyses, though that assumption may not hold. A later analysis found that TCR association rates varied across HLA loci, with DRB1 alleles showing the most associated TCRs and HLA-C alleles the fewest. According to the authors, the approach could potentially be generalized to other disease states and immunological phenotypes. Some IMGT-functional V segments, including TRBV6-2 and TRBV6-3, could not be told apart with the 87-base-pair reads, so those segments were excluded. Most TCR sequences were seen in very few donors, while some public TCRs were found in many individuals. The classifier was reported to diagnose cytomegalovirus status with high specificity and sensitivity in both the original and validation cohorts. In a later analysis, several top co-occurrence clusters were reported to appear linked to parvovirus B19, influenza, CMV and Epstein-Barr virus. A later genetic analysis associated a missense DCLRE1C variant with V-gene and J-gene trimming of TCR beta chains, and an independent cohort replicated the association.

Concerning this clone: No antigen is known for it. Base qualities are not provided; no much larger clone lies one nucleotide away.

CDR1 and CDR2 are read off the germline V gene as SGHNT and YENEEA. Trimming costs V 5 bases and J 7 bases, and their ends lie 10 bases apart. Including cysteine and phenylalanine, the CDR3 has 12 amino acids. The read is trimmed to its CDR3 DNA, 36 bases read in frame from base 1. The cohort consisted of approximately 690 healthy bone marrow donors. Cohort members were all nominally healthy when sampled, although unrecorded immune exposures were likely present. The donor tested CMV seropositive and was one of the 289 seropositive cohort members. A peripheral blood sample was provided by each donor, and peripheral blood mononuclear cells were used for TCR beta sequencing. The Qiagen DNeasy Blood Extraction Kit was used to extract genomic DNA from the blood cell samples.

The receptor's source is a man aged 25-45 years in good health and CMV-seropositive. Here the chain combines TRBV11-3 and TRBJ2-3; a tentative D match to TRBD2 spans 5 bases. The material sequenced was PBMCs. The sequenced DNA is TGTGCCAGCAGCCCCGGACTGTATACGCAGTATTTT. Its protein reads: CASSPGLYTQYF.